A single sample gave rise to the 7 T cell receptor beta chains below, sequenced in a study of blood T cell repertoires in COVID-19. Measured with immunoSEQ multiplex PCR; TCRdb has only the in-frame clones, and not every one. Of some 180,000 clones in the sample, 75% to 85% are singletons; the top ten hold nearly 6%. The specimen sequenced was peripheral blood. The receptors stem from a woman in her 40s with COVID-19, enrolled during active disease.

The rearrangement uses TRBV7-7 and TRBJ2-1; 10 bases map to TRBD2. The junction had 8 bases not matched to a gene; V was cut back by 5 bases and J by 7 bases. The CDR3 runs 15 residues. Germline CDR1 SSHAT, CDR2 FNYEAQ (reference sequence). CDR3 DNA sequence: TGTGCCAGCAGCCAAGCGGGGGGGCCTCAGAATGAGCAGTTCTTC. Its translation: CASSQAGGPQNEQFF.

V is TRBV25-1 and J is TRBJ2-6, with TRBD2 matching 9 bases. CDR1 is MGHDK and CDR2 is SYGVNS in the germline V gene. V shed 7 bases, J shed 2 bases, and the junction held 9 bases outside the gene matches. The CDR3 length is 17 residues. In DNA, the CDR3 is TGTGCCAGCATTAGGACTAGCGCCAATCCTGGGGCCAACGTCCTGACTTTC. Its protein product is CASIRTSANPGANVLTF.

This clone was detected a few times. The V call is TRBV10-1, the J call TRBJ2-7, with 10 bases lining up with TRBD2. Looked up from germline, CDR1 is WNHNN and CDR2 is SYGVQD (reference sequence). This CDR3 is built from 15 residues. V shed 4 bases, J shed 1 base, and the junction held 4 bases outside the gene matches. As DNA, the CDR3 is TGCGCCAGCAGTGTAGCGGGAGGAAAATCCTACGAGCAGTACTTC. It encodes CASSVAGGKSYEQYF.

V and J are TRBV19 and TRBJ1-2, with 7 nucleotides matching TRBD1. The CDR3 runs 14 residues. The ends lost 5 bases at V and 2 bases at J; junction bases unmatched: 5. Germline-derived CDR1 and CDR2 are LNHDA and SQIVND (reference sequence). The CDR3 sequence: CASSGRGRNYGYTF. CDR3 coding DNA: TGTGCCAGTAGTGGTAGGGGGCGGAACTATGGCTACACCTTC.

The chain links TRBV7-8 to TRBJ1-4; the D gene is possibly TRBD1 (5 bases). Germline V gene data show CDR1 as SGHVS and CDR2 as FQNEAQ. V lost 5 bases, J lost 8 bases, and 33 bases lay in between. The CDR3 covers 20 residues. This CDR3 reads CASSPLFGGAQKKGAEKLFF. The CDR3 DNA is TGTGCCAGCAGCCCGCTCTTTGGAGGGGCGCAAAAGAAGGGTGCCGAAAAACTGTTTTTT.

The V and J genes are TRBV7-6 and TRBJ2-3, with TRBD2 identical over 10 bases. CDR1 is SGHVS and CDR2 is FNYEAQ in the germline V gene. The CDR3 is made up of 15 amino acids. J lost 6 bases, V lost 1 base, and 4 bases had no gene match. The CDR3 region is CASSLGAGGADTQYF. The CDR3, as DNA: TGTGCCAGCAGCTTAGGAGCGGGGGGGGCTGATACGCAGTATTTT.

The CDR3 reads CASSLVTTRTDTQYF. The CDR3 coding sequence is TGTGCCAGCAGCTTAGTTACGACGCGGACAGATACGCAGTATTTT. The rearrangement joins TRBV11-2 to TRBJ2-3; D unclear. This CDR3 contains 15 residues. Trimming removed 1 base at V and 3 bases at J, with 11 bases between. The germline V gene has CDR1 SGHAT and CDR2 FQNNGV.